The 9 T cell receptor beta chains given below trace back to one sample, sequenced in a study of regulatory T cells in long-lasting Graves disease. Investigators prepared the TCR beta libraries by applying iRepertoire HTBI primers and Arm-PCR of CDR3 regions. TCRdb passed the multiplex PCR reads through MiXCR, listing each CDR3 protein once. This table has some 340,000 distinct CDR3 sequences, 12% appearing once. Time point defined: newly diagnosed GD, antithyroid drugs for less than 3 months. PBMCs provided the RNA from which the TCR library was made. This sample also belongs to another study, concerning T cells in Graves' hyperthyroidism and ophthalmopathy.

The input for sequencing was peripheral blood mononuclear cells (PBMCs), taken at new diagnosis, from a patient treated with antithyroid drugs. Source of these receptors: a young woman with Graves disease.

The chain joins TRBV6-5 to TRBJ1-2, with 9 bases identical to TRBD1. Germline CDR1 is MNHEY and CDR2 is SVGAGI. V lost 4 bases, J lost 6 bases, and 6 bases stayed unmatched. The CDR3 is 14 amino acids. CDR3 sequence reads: CASSFTQGAHGYTF. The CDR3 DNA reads TGTGCCAGCAGTTTCACACAGGGGGCGCATGGCTACACCTTC.

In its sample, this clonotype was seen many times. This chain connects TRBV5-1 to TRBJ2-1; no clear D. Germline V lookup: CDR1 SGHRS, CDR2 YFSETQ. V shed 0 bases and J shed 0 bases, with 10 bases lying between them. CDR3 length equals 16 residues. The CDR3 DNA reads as TGCGCCAGCAGCTTGGGTAGCCATAGCTCCTACAATGAGCAGTTCTTC. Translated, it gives CASSLGSHSSYNEQFF.

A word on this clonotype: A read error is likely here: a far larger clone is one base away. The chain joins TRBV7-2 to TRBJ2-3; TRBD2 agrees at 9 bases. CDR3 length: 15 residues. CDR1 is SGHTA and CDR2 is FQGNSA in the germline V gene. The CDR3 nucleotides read TGTGCCAGCAGCGTCGGCGGGAGGGCTGCAGATGCGCAGTATTTT. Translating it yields CASSVGGRAADAQYF.

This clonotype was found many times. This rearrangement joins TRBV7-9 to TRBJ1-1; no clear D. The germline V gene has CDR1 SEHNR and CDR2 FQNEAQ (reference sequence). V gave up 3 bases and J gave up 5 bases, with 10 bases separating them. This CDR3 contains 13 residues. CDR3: CASSFELATEAFF. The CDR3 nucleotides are TGTGCCAGCAGCTTTGAACTAGCGACTGAAGCTTTCTTT.

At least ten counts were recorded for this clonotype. DNA of the CDR3: TGTGCCAGCAGCTCCGGGACTAATTGGAAACTGTTTTTT. Its protein is CASSSGTNWKLFF. The chain recombines TRBV7-8 with TRBJ1-4, with D maybe TRBD1 (5 bases). The germline V and J ends were trimmed by 4 bases and 11 bases, with 14 bases remaining between them. Germline V gene data show CDR1 as SGHVS and CDR2 as FQNEAQ. This CDR3 has 13 residues.

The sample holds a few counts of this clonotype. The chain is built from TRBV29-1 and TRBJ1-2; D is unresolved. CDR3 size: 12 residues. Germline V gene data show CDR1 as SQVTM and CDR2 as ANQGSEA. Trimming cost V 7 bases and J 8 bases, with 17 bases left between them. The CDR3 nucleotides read TGCAGCGCCCCTCTTGGGGTTGAGGGCTACACCTTC. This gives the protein CSAPLGVEGYTF.

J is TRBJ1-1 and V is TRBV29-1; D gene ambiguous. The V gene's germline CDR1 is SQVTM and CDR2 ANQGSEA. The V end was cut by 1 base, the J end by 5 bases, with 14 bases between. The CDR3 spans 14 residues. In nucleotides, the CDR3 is TGCAGCGTTGAAGGTGGGCCCCTGAGAACTGAAGCTTTCTTT. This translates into CSVEGGPLRTEAFF.

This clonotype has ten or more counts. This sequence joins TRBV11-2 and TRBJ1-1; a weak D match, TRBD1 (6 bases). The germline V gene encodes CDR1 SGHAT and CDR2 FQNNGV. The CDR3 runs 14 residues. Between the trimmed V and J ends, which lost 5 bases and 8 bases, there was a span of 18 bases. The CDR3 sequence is CASSRLTDSQEAFF. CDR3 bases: TGTGCCAGCAGCCGACTTACGGACAGCCAGGAAGCTTTCTTT.

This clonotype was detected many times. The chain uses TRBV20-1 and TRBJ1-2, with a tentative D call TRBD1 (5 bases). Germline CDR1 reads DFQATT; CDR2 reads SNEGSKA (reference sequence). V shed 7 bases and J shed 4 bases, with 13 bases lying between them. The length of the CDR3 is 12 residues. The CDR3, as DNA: TGCAGTGTCCCGACAGAGCCCTATGGCTACACCTTC. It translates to CSVPTEPYGYTF.